The T cell receptor beta chain described here comes from a study of beta chain features in type 1 diabetes. Every bit of the isolated RNA underwent reverse transcription, so sequencing read expressed TCRB transcripts. TCRdb's table, derived via immunoSEQ multiplex PCR, lists solely in-frame clones and lacks some. This table holds 600,000 to 650,000 clones, around 15% found once. General study points: In all four CD4+ subsets, TCRB CDR3 length was significantly, moderately reduced in type 1 diabetes. More deletions and fewer insertions at VDJ junctions were seen in type 1 diabetes patients.

Germline V lookup: CDR1 MNHNY, CDR2 SVGAGI (reference sequence). The CDR3 covers 13 residues. After removal of 7 bases from V and 3 bases from J, the junction contained 6 bases not matched to a gene. This clone was recorded a few times. Its target is not known. This chain joins TRBV6-6 and TRBJ2-7; 7 nucleotides align to TRBD1. The clonotype originates from a man between 18 and 29 years old in good health. The sample consisted of naive CD4+ T cells from blood. CDR3 DNA sequence: TGTGCCAGCACACGGAGACAGGGCTACGAGCAGTACTTC. It specifies CASTRRQGYEQYF.